This T cell receptor (beta chain) was retrieved from a study of identifying expanded T cells in peripheral blood (dated by TCRdb to the late 2010s). As for the study more broadly: Separate aliquots of the same genomic DNA pool were sequenced to produce technical replicates, and four replicates were compared in pairs.

The immunoSEQ Assay, which relies on bias-controlled multiplex PCR amplification of genomic DNA, was used to profile TCRbeta CDR3 regions. The study's own analysis went as follows. To quantify the absolute abundance of each unique TCRbeta CDR3 region, the sequences were collapsed and filtered. Differential abundance was assessed using a binomial (Fisher-equivalent) model and a beta-binomial model in which time-dependent variance fitted from healthy donors was added. Clones with fewer than 5 combined templates were removed, and a clone was called differentially abundant if the clone's Benjamini-Hochberg FDR was below 0.01. Using the form v = (b*log(k)+a)^2, the beta-binomial variance was modeled as a function of the total template count across the two samples. Not all clones reach the TCRdb copy of this immuneACCESS table, which keeps in-frame sequences only. Checked studies attribute under half of the gap to unresolved V genes and leave the rest unexplained. The V and J calls and clone size were taken over from that table, and D and trimming were inferred from the DNA. The sample table lists about 85,000 clones, more than 75% of them with a count of one. The top ten clones comprise about 20% of the sample.

The CDR3 holds 15 amino acids from the cysteine to the phenylalanine. CDR3 DNA only is kept here, 45 bases in frame from base 1. Compared with germline, V lacks 2 bases and J lacks 10 bases; bases without a gene match: 11. Sequences MNHEY (CDR1) and SMNVEV (CDR2) are obtained from the germline V gene (reference sequence). During the collection period, no immune events, such as infections, were documented for the healthy donors. Time-dependent variance in a beta-binomial model of T-cell clone differential abundance was calibrated using healthy-donor blood repertoires as a training cohort. The training cohort included 10 or so healthy donors, of whom 3 were female and 7 were male. Donor ages ranged from 29 to 64 years, with an average of 43 years. Whole blood, obtained from a commercial supplier, was collected from each healthy donor at three time points spaced around two weeks apart. For immunosequencing, genomic DNA was extracted from whole blood that had not been sorted.

Concerning this clone itself: What this receptor recognizes is not known. Nothing much larger sits one base from this clone, and base qualities are not available.

Overall study outcomes, separate from this receptor: Across all healthy donors, variance in clone template counts between approximately two-week samples was found to increase significantly with total template count. Both the number of clones called differentially abundant and the false-positive rate were significantly reduced by the beta-binomial model across all healthy-donor time intervals. Between technical replicates the binomial model flagged around 1.3 differentially abundant clones, whereas over around 2 weeks the binomial model flagged about 15 and over roughly 4 weeks approximately 20. The authors expected that biological variance in healthy repertoires might rise further over much longer intervals, such as months to years.

Sample: blood. This TCR derives from a person aged 18 to 69 in good health. The rearrangement joined TRBV27 to TRBJ2-3, with 8 bases aligning to TRBD2. The CDR3 region has the sequence CASSLVLRGGGSQYF. The base sequence is TGTGCCAGCAGTTTAGTTCTTCGGGGCGGGGGGTCGCAGTATTTT.